This record covers a single T cell receptor (beta chain). What it binds is not known. The sample is drawn from a study of T cell responses to AZD1222 COVID-19 vaccine. Findings of the study overall: After the peak T cell response, and only then, were repertoires sampled. Two AZD1222 doses significantly raised spike-specific TCR breadth and depth over controls. Close to half of spike-specific TCRs reportedly recognize unmutated variant regions. In a largely white British group with more females than males, clonal diversity was possibly underestimated.

Some clones are missing from TCRdb's copy, which holds only in-frame ones; the method was immunoSEQ multiplex PCR. This sample carries approximately 120,000 clones, around 89% of them seen once, and the ten largest clones take around 10%. V dropped 5 bases and J dropped 6; count of bases not matched to a gene: 11. Germline lookup yields CDR1 SGHNT and CDR2 YYREEE (reference sequence). This CDR3 has 16 amino acids. The sequencing here drew on peripheral blood, taken on day 0 of MenACWY control vaccination. This clonotype was obtained from an adult in good health. This chain joins TRBV5-4 and TRBJ1-2, with 12 bases identical to TRBD1. The CDR3 nucleotides read TGTGCCAGCAGACGGGGGACAGGGGGCGCCCCGGATGGCTACACCTTC. Residues: CASRRGTGGAPDGYTF.